The 17 T cell receptor beta chains below come from one sample, sequenced in a study of regulatory T cells in long-lasting Graves disease. The sample's time point: newly diagnosed GD, antithyroid drugs for less than 3 months. RNA from PBMCs was the source of the TCR library. Construction of TCR beta libraries relied on iRepertoire HTBI primers and on Arm-PCR targeting CDR3 regions. TCRdb re-called the multiplex PCR reads with MiXCR, one entry per CDR3 protein. The profile covers hundreds of thousands of distinct CDR3 sequences, with roughly 12% appearing a single time and 8% to 10% taken by the ten largest. Separately, the same data were catalogued under a study of T cells in Graves' hyperthyroidism and ophthalmopathy.

The sample in question was peripheral blood mononuclear cells (PBMCs), obtained at new diagnosis, from a patient treated with antithyroid drugs. These TCRs come from a man younger than 40 with Graves disease.

V gene TRBV20-1 combines with J gene TRBJ1-6; D is ambiguous. The CDR3 spans 13 residues. The germline CDR1 and CDR2 sequences are DFQATT and SNEGSKA (reference sequence). Trimming removed 7 bases from V and 8 bases from J, with 15 bases in between. This chain's CDR3 is CSGRADLDSPLHF. The CDR3 nucleotides are TGCAGTGGGAGGGCAGACTTGGATTCACCCCTCCACTTT.

This clonotype was seen at least ten times. This sequence joins TRBV6-2 or TRBV6-3 and TRBJ1-4; 8 nucleotides match TRBD1. J lost 7 bases, V lost 6 bases, and 7 bases had no gene match. Germline V CDR1 and CDR2: MNHEY, SVGEGT. The CDR3 loop spans 14 amino acids. The CDR3 sequence is CASRVTGAAEKLFF. The CDR3 DNA reads TGTGCCAGCAGAGTGACAGGGGCGGCTGAAAAACTGTTTTTT.

This clonotype was detected many times. V usage is TRBV15 and J usage is TRBJ2-3; D gene unclear. V was pared by 2 bases and J by 0 bases, with 6 bases between. This CDR3 spans 14 amino acids. Per the germline V gene, CDR1 is LNHNV and CDR2 is YYDKDF (reference sequence). The DNA for the CDR3 is TGTGCCACCAGCAGACCGGACAGCACAGATACGCAGTATTTT. Its translation: CATSRPDSTDTQYF.

This clonotype turned up a few times. The CDR3 region is CASTFGSTDTQYF. The CDR3 DNA reads TGTGCCAGCACCTTTGGGAGCACAGATACGCAGTATTTT. This chain uses TRBV5-6 with TRBJ2-3; no definite D call. The CDR3 consists of 13 residues. V was trimmed by 6 bases and J by 0 bases, leaving 8 bases between them. CDR1 and CDR2 from the germline V gene are SGHDT and YYEEEE. Looking up the rest from reference TRBV5-6 and TRBJ2-3 gives the full variable domain: DAGVTQSPTHLIKTRGQQVTLRCSPKSGHDTVSWYQQALGQGPQFIFQYYEEEERQRGNFPDRFSGHQFPNYSSELNVNALLLGDSALYLCASTFGSTDTQYFGPGTRLTVL.

The chain recombines TRBV3-1 with TRBJ2-7, with 14 bases lining up with TRBD2. Germline V gene lookup returns CDR1 LGHDT and CDR2 YNNKEL (reference sequence). Trimming took 5 bases from V and 0 from J; bases not matched to a gene: 6. CDR3 length: 17 amino acids. This CDR3 is CASSRTSGRPLSYEQYF. CDR3 bases: TGTGCCAGCAGCAGGACTAGCGGGAGGCCGCTCTCCTACGAGCAGTACTTC.

Notes on this clonotype: Mismatch with germline at one junction end may stem from a read error. V and J are TRBV5-1 and TRBJ1-4; 10 nucleotides line up with TRBD1. The CDR3 sequence is 15 residues long. Per germline, CDR1 SGHRS and CDR2 YFSETQ. CDR3 protein: CASSGSGTGDEKLFF. For the CDR3, the DNA is TGTGCCAGCAGCGGTTCCGGGACAGGGGACGAAAAACTGTTTTTT.

This clonotype showed up many times. The rearrangement joins TRBV2 to TRBJ1-4, with unresolved D. The CDR3 length is 11 residues. Germline V gene data show CDR1 as SNHLY and CDR2 as FYNNEI. The V and J ends lost 2 bases and 9 bases respectively, with 4 bases between them. CDR3 nucleotides: TGTGCCAGCAGTGAAAATAAAAAACTGTTTTTT. This translates into CASSENKKLFF.

This clonotype has at least ten counts. V gene TRBV5-1 combines with J gene TRBJ1-6, with no clear D. With 4 bases removed from V and 8 bases from J, the gap between germline ends came to 13 bases. Germline V CDR1 and CDR2: SGHRS, YFSETQ. This CDR3 spans 14 amino acids. The CDR3 DNA is TGCGCCAGCAGCCCCCGGAGGGTCGATTCACCCCTCCACTTT. Translated, it gives CASSPRRVDSPLHF.

This chain links TRBV7-9 with TRBJ1-3, with D unresolved. The CDR3 contains 13 residues. Trimming cost V 5 bases and J 6 bases, with 11 bases left between them. Germline lookup yields CDR1 SEHNR and CDR2 FQNEAQ (reference sequence). Here the CDR3 reads CASSDGWANTIYF. CDR3 bases: TGTGCCAGCAGCGACGGGTGGGCAAACACCATATATTTT.

This clonotype showed up many times. This chain joins TRBV3-1 and TRBJ2-7; D possibly corresponds to TRBD2 (5 bases). Trimming removed 3 bases from V and 3 bases from J, with 12 bases in between. The CDR3 contains 14 residues. CDR1 and CDR2 (germline): LGHDT, YNNKEL (reference sequence). In DNA form, the CDR3 reads TGTGCCAGCAGCCACCGAGGGTCCCTCTACGAGCAGTACTTC. Amino acids: CASSHRGSLYEQYF.

The chain joins TRBV4-1 to TRBJ2-3, with D possibly matching TRBD1 (6 bases). Trimming pared 0 bases from V and 6 bases from J, leaving 10 bases between. The germline CDR1 and CDR2 sequences are MGHRA and YSYEKL. The CDR3 contains 14 residues. The CDR3 loop reads CASSQEQGYDTQYF. CDR3 DNA: TGCGCCAGCAGCCAAGAACAGGGTTACGATACGCAGTATTTT.

This chain links TRBV28 with TRBJ2-5, with D perhaps TRBD1 (8 bases). This CDR3 spans 14 amino acids. The germline V gene encodes CDR1 MDHEN and CDR2 SYDVKM. V gave up 6 bases and J gave up 4 bases, with 15 bases separating them. CDR3: CASRGGTGLETQYF. For the CDR3, the DNA is TGTGCCAGCAGGGGGGGGACAGGCCTAGAGACCCAGTACTTC.

The CDR3 nucleotides are TGCAGTGCTAGAGCGACGGGGGACCCCGGAGGGCCCCTCCACTTT. Amino acids: CSARATGDPGGPLHF. The genes are TRBV20-1 and TRBJ1-6, with TRBD1 as a possible D gene (5 bases). The CDR3 covers 15 residues. CDR1 and CDR2 from the germline V gene are DFQATT and SNEGSKA (reference sequence). With 1 base removed from V and 13 bases from J, the gap between germline ends came to 20 bases.

This clonotype has at least ten counts. The chain's CDR3 is CASSLDGGGYTDTQYF. The CDR3 nucleotides read TGCGCCAGCAGCTTGGATGGGGGGGGCTACACAGATACGCAGTATTTT. The chain employs TRBV5-1 and TRBJ2-3, with D perhaps TRBD2 (7 bases). V was trimmed by 0 bases and J by 2 bases, leaving 13 bases between them. The CDR3 covers 16 residues. CDR1 is SGHRS and CDR2 is YFSETQ in the germline V gene. The full variable domain, rest sourced from reference TRBV5-1 and TRBJ2-3, is KAGVTQTPRYLIKTRGQQVTLSCSPISGHRSVSWYQQTPGQGLQFLFEYFSETQRNKGNFPGRFSGRQFSNSRSEMNVSTLELGDSALYLCASSLDGGGYTDTQYFGPGTRLTVL.

This clonotype came up many times. The chain combines TRBV20-1 with TRBJ2-7; D is perhaps TRBD2 (5 bases). This CDR3 spans 14 amino acids. Germline V gene sequence: CDR1 DFQATT, CDR2 SNEGSKA (reference sequence). Trimming took 3 bases from V and 4 from J, leaving 16 bases between them. The CDR3 loop is CSASEWESVYEQYF. DNA of the CDR3: TGCAGTGCTAGTGAATGGGAGTCTGTTTACGAGCAGTACTTC.

This clonotype was seen a few times. The chain joins TRBV24-1 to TRBJ1-1; tentative D call: TRBD1 (5 bases). This CDR3 spans 13 amino acids. Trimming pared 3 bases from V and 8 bases from J, leaving 12 bases between. CDR1 KGHDR and CDR2 SFDVKD come from the germline V gene. The CDR3: CATSDGGTYEAFF. CDR3 coding DNA: TGTGCCACCAGTGATGGGGGAACGTACGAAGCTTTCTTT.

J is TRBJ2-3 and V is TRBV30; 8 nucleotides align to TRBD1. V dropped 5 bases and J dropped 6; count of bases not matched to a gene: 4. The germline gives CDR1 GTSNPN, CDR2 SVGIG (reference sequence). CDR3 size: 12 residues. The CDR3, as DNA: TGTGCCTGGGGACAGGGAGTGGATACGCAGTATTTT. The encoded protein is CAWGQGVDTQYF. Complete variable domain (other parts from reference TRBV30 and TRBJ2-3): SQTIHQWPATLVQPVGSPLSLECTVEGTSNPNLYWYRQAAGRGLQLLFYSVGIGQISSEVPQNLSASRPQDRQFILSSKKLLLSDSGFYLCAWGQGVDTQYFGPGTRLTVL.